Reported below is one T cell receptor beta chain. What it recognizes is unknown. Generated by immunoSEQ multiplex PCR, the TCRdb table keeps only in-frame clones and is missing some. The data show under 1,900,000 clones, with around 98.5% seen just once and over 0.3% held by the top ten. This specimen belongs to a study of shared clonotypes between healthy human individuals. Study-wide results and caveats: Compared with memory subsets, naive subsets generally had larger estimated richness.

Donors included only healthy HIV-negative adults lacking recent acute infections or vaccinations. Donors, without exception, were Caucasian adults residing in Nashville, Tennessee. It was into CD45RA+ naive and CD45RA-negative memory subsets that the CD4+ cells were split. V gave up 0 bases and J gave up 5 bases, with 2 bases separating them. Germline CDR1 is LNHNV and CDR2 is YYDKDF (reference sequence). The CDR3 consists of 12 residues. This chain uses TRBV15 with TRBJ2-1; no clear D. The clonotype was recovered from a young man in good health. Material for sequencing was naive CD4+ T cells sorted from blood. The subset was: CD45RA+ positively selected. CDR3 loop: CATSRENNEQFF. The CDR3 DNA reads TGTGCCACCAGCAGAGAAAACAATGAGCAGTTCTTC.